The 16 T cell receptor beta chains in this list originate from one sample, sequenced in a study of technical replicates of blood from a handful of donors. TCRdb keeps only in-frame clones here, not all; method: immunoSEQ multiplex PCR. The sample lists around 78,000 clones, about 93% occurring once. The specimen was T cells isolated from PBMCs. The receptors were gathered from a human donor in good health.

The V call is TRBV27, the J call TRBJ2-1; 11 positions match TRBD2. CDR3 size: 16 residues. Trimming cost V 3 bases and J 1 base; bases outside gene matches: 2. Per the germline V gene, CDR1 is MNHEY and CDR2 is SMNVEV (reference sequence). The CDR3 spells CASSLGLAVSYNEQFF. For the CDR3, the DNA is TGTGCCAGCAGTTTGGGACTAGCGGTTTCCTACAATGAGCAGTTCTTC.

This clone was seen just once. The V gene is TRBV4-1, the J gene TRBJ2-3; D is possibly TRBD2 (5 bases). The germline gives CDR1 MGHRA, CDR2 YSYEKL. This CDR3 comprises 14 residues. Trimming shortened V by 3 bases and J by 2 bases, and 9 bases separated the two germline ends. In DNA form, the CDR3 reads TGCGCCAGCAGCCACCCGGGAAACACAGATACGCAGTATTTT. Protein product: CASSHPGNTDTQYF.

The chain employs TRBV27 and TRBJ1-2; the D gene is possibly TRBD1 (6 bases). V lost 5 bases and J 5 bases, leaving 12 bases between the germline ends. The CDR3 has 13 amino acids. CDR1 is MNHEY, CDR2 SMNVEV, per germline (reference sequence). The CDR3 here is CASSPTGSYGYTF. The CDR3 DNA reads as TGTGCCAGCAGTCCAACAGGGTCATATGGCTACACCTTC.

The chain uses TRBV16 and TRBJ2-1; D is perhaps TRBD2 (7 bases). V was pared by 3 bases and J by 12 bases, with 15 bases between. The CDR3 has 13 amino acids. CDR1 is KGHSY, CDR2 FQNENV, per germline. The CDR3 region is CASSHGGDIGQFF. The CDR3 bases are TGTGCCAGCAGCCATGGGGGGGACATCGGGCAGTTCTTC.

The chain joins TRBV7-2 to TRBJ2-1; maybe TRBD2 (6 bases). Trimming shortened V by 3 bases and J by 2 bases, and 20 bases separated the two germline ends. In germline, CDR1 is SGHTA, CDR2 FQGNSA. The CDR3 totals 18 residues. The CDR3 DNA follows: TGTGCCAGCAGCTTGTTTGTTCTTTCCGGGAGCCCCTACAATGAGCAGTTCTTC. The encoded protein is CASSLFVLSGSPYNEQFF.

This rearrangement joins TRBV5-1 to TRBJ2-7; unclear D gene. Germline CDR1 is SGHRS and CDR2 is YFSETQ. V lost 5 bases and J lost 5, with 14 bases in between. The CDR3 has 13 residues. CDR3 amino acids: CASRGGQNNEQYF. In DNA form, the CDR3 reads TGCGCCAGCAGAGGCGGCCAGAACAACGAGCAGTACTTC.

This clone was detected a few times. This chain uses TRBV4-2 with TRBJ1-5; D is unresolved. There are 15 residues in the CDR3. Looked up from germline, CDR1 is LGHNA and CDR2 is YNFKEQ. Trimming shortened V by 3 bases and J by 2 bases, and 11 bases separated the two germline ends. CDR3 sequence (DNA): TGTGCCAGCAGCCAGTCTGGGCCAGGCAATCAGCCCCAGCATTTT. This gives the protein CASSQSGPGNQPQHF.

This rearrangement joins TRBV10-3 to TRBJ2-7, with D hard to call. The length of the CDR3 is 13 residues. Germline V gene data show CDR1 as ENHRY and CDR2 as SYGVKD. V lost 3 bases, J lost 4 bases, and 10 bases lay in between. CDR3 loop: CAISDMAFYEQYF. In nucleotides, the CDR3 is TGTGCCATCAGTGATATGGCCTTTTACGAGCAGTACTTC.

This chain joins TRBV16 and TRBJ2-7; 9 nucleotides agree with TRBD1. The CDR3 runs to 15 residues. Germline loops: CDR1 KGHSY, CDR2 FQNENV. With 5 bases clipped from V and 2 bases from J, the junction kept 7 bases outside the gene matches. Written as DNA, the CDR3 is TGTGCCAGCAGCGAACCGGGACAGGGACCCTACGAGCAGTACTTC. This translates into CASSEPGQGPYEQYF.

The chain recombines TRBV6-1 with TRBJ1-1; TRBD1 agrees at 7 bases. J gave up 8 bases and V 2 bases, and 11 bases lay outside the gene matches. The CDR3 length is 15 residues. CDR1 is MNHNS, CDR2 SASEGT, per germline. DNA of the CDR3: TGTGCCAGCAGTGAATTAGGGCAGGGGGACCAGGAAGCTTTCTTT. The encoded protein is CASSELGQGDQEAFF.

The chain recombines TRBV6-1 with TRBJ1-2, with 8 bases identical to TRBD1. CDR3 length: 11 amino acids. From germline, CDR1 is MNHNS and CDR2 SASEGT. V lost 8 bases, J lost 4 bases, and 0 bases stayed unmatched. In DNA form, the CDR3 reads TGTGCCAGCGGACAGGGCTATGGCTACACCTTC. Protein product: CASGQGYGYTF.

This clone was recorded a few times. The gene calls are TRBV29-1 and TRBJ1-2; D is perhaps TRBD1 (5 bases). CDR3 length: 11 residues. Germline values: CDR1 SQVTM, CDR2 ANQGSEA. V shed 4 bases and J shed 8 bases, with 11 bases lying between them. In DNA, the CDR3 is TGCAGCGTTGTAGGGGCTGGAGGCTACACCTTC. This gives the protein CSVVGAGGYTF.

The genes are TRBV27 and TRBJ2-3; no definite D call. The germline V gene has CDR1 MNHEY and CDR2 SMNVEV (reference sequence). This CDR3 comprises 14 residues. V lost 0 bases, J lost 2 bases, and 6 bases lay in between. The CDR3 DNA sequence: TGTGCCAGCAGTTTATCGGCCTCCACAGATACGCAGTATTTT. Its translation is CASSLSASTDTQYF.

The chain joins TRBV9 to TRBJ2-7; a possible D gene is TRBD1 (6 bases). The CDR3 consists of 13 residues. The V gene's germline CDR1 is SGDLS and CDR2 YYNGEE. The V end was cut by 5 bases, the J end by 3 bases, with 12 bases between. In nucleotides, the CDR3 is TGTGCCAGCAGAAGACAGGAGAACTACGAGCAGTACTTC. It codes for CASRRQENYEQYF.

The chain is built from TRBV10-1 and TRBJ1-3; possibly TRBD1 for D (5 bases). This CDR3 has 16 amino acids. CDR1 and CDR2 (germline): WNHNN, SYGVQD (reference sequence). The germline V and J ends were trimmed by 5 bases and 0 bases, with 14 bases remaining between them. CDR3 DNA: TGCGCCAGCAGTCCCGCAGACAGTTTCTCTGGAAACACCATATATTTT. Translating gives CASSPADSFSGNTIYF.

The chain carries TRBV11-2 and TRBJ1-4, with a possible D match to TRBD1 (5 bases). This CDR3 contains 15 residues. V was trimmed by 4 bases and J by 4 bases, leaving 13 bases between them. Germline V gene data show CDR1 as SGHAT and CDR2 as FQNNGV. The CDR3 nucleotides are TGTGCCAGCAGCTCAAACCGGGGGGGTAATGAAAAACTGTTTTTT. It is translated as CASSSNRGGNEKLFF.